Each of the 11 T cell receptor beta chains below was sequenced from the same sample in a study of CD8+ T cells in alopecia areata (dated by TCRdb to 2016 to 2019). What this sample's treatment or condition label stands for: oral pan-JAK inhibitor, 5-10 mg twice daily. The protocol used for the library was the immunoSEQ multiplex PCR assay. To provide template for TCR sequencing, every sample had RNA extracted and reverse transcribed into cDNA. TCRdb re-hosts the immuneACCESS table, in-frame sequences only. Its copies lack some clones; in the studies checked, an unresolved V gene accounts for under half of them, and the cause for the rest is not known. For this sample the table gives approximately 90,000 clones, of which about 70% were detected only once. The biggest ten clones account for roughly 17% of the sample. Sequencing was performed on CD8+ T cells sorted from blood, taken between weeks 44 and 45, from a patient treated with tofacitinib. The receptors stem from a human donor with alopecia areata.

The chain combines TRBV5-6 with TRBJ1-1, with 7 bases lining up with TRBD1. Germline V gene sequence: CDR1 SGHDT, CDR2 YYEEEE. The CDR3 is 15 residues long. Losses at the gene ends were 0 bases for V and 0 bases for J; bases not matched to a gene: 2. In DNA form, the CDR3 reads TGTGCCAGCAGCTTGGCGGGACAGATGAACACTGAAGCTTTCTTT. This sequence encodes CASSLAGQMNTEAFF.

V is TRBV5-6 and J is TRBJ2-7; possible D gene TRBD1, 6 bases. CDR1 and CDR2 from the germline V gene are SGHDT and YYEEEE. The ends were cut back, 0 bases at V and 2 bases at J, with 9 bases in the middle. The CDR3 totals 14 residues. The DNA for the CDR3 is TGTGCCAGCAGCTTGGTCAGGGGACCCTACGAGCAGTACTTC. Amino acid sequence: CASSLVRGPYEQYF.

The rearrangement links TRBV4-3 to TRBJ2-1; D perhaps matches TRBD2 (5 bases). Deletions cut 0 bases from V and 15 bases from J, with 15 bases between. CDR3 size: 13 residues. Germline-derived CDR1 and CDR2 are LGHNA and YSLEER. The DNA of the CDR3 is TGCGCCAGCAGCCAAGATTCTCGTACCGAGGGGTTCTTC. As protein: CASSQDSRTEGFF.

The chain is built from TRBV14 and TRBJ1-1; tentatively, D is TRBD1 (5 bases). The CDR3 spans 13 residues. V was clipped by 4 bases and J by 5 bases, with 11 bases between them. Germline CDR1 SGHDN, CDR2 FVKESK. CDR3 protein: CASSLGVRTEAFF. As DNA, the CDR3 is TGTGCCAGCAGCCTGGGGGTAAGGACTGAAGCTTTCTTT.

The chain uses TRBV5-6 and TRBJ2-4; the match to TRBD2 covers 8 bases. CDR3 length: 14 amino acids. V lost 2 bases, J lost 5 bases, and 3 bases stayed unmatched. In germline, CDR1 is SGHDT, CDR2 YYEEEE. This CDR3 is CASSLGSGENIQYF. The CDR3 bases are TGTGCCAGCAGCTTAGGTAGCGGGGAAAACATTCAGTACTTC. The whole variable domain, filled in from reference TRBV5-6 and TRBJ2-4, reads DAGVTQSPTHLIKTRGQQVTLRCSPKSGHDTVSWYQQALGQGPQFIFQYYEEEERQRGNFPDRFSGHQFPNYSSELNVNALLLGDSALYLCASSLGSGENIQYFGAGTRLSVL.

This sequence joins TRBV2 and TRBJ2-7; 11 bases fit TRBD2. CDR1 is SNHLY and CDR2 is FYNNEI in the germline V gene. CDR3 length: 15 amino acids. V dropped 7 bases and J dropped 0; count of bases not matched to a gene: 5. The CDR3 loop reads CASKPSGGSSYEQYF. The CDR3 DNA sequence: TGTGCCAGCAAGCCTAGCGGGGGGAGCTCCTACGAGCAGTACTTC.

This clone has just one count. The chain links TRBV7-3 to TRBJ2-1; no definite D call. The CDR3 has 15 residues. CDR1 and CDR2 (germline): SGHTA, FQGTGA. V was shortened by 3 bases and J by 5 bases, with 14 bases between the two germline ends. The CDR3 DNA follows: TGTGCCAGCAGCTTTAGTCATCGTTGGGACAATGAGCAGTTCTTC. This translates into CASSFSHRWDNEQFF.

This chain uses TRBV27 with TRBJ2-7; 9 nucleotides agree with TRBD2. Germline assignment: CDR1 MNHEY and CDR2 SMNVEV (reference sequence). The CDR3 contains 17 residues. V gave up 2 bases and J gave up 3 bases; unmatched junction bases: 11. Here the CDR3 DNA reads TGTGCCAGCAGTTTACAACCCGCGGGGGGGACAGACTACGAGCAGTACTTC. Its translation: CASSLQPAGGTDYEQYF.

The rearrangement links TRBV10-3 to TRBJ1-2; unclear D gene. Looked up from germline, CDR1 is ENHRY and CDR2 is SYGVKD. The ends were cut back, 11 bases at V and 8 bases at J, with 9 bases in the middle. The CDR3 extends over 9 amino acids. For the CDR3, the DNA is TGTGCCTTAGCATGGGGCTACACCTTC. As protein: CALAWGYTF.

The chain joins TRBV29-1 to TRBJ1-1; D is perhaps TRBD1 (5 bases). The germline V and J ends were trimmed by 4 bases and 1 base, with 13 bases remaining between them. The CDR3 is made up of 14 amino acids. Germline V CDR1 and CDR2: SQVTM, ANQGSEA. The CDR3 region is CSVAPAGQNTEAFF. The CDR3 DNA sequence: TGCAGCGTTGCTCCGGCAGGACAGAACACTGAAGCTTTCTTT.

The J gene is TRBJ1-6, the V gene TRBV4-3; D unclear. V was cut by 0 bases and J by 0 bases, with 6 bases left in between. The CDR3 covers 16 residues. In germline, CDR1 is LGHNA, CDR2 YSLEER. Here the CDR3 DNA reads TGCGCCAGCAGCCAAGATAGGAGCTCCTATAATTCACCCCTCCACTTT. Protein sequence: CASSQDRSSYNSPLHF.